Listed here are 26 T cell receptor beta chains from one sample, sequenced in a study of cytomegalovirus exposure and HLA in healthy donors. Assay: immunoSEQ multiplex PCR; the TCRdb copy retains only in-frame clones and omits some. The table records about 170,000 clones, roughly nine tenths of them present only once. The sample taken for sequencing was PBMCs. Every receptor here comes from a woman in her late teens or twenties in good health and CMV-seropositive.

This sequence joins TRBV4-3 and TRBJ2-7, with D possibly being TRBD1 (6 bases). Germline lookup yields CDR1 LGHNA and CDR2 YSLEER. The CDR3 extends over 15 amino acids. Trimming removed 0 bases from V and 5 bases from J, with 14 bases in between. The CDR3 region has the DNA TGCGCCAGCAGCCAAGATGGGGGCGAATGGAACGAGCAGTACTTC. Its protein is CASSQDGGEWNEQYF.

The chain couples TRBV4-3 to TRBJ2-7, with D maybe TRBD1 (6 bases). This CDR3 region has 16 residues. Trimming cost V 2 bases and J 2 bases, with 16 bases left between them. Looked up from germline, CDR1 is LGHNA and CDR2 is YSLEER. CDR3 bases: TGCGCCAGCAGCCAAAGCGTGGGGGCCCCGGCCTACGAGCAGTACTTC. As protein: CASSQSVGAPAYEQYF.

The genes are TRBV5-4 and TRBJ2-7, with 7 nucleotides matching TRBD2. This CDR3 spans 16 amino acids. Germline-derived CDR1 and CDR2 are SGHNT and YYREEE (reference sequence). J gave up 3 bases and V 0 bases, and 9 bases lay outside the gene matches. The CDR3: CASSLGGLRGDYEQYF. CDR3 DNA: TGTGCCAGCAGCTTGGGGGGACTACGAGGGGACTACGAGCAGTACTTC. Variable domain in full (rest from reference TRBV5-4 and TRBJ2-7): ETGVTQSPTHLIKTRGQQVTLRCSSQSGHNTVSWYQQALGQGPQFIFQYYREEENGRGNFPPRFSGLQFPNYSSELNVNALELDDSALYLCASSLGGLRGDYEQYFGPGTRLTVT.

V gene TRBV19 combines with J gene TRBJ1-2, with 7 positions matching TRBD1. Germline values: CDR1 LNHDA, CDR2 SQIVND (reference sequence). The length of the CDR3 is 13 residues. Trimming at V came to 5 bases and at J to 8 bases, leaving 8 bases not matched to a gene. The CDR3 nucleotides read TGTGCCAGTAGTGGGGAGACAGGGAAAGGCTACACCTTC. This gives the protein CASSGETGKGYTF.

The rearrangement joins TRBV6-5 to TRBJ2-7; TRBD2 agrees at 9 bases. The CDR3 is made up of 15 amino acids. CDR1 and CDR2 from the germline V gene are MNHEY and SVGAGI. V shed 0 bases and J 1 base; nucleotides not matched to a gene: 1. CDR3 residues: CASSYSGLASYEQYF. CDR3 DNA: TGTGCCAGCAGTTACTCGGGACTAGCTTCCTACGAGCAGTACTTC.

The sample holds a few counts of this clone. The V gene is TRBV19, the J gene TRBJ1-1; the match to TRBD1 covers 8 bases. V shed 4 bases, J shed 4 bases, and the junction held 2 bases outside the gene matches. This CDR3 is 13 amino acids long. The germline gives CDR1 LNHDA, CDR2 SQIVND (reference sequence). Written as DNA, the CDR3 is TGTGCCAGTAGTACCACAGGGGGCACTGAAGCTTTCTTT. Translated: CASSTTGGTEAFF.

This CDR3 is CASSPQGGAPYGYTF. The CDR3, as DNA: TGTGCCAGCTCACCACAGGGGGGGGCACCCTATGGCTACACCTTC. V and J are TRBV18 and TRBJ1-2, with a weak D call TRBD1 (6 bases). Looked up from germline, CDR1 is KGHSH and CDR2 is LQKENI. The V end was cut by 1 base, the J end by 4 bases, with 13 bases between. The CDR3 runs 15 residues. The full variable domain, rest sourced from reference TRBV18 and TRBJ1-2, is NAGVMQNPRHLVRRRGQEARLRCSPMKGHSHVYWYRQLPEEGLKFMVYLQKENIIDESGMPKERFSAEFPKEGPSILRIQQVVRGDSAAYFCASSPQGGAPYGYTFGSGTRLTVV.

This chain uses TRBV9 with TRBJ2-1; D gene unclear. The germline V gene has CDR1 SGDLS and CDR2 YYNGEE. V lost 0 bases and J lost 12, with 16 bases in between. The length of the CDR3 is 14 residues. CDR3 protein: CASSVEQTPSSQFF. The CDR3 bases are TGTGCCAGCAGCGTAGAACAGACCCCCAGCTCGCAGTTCTTC.

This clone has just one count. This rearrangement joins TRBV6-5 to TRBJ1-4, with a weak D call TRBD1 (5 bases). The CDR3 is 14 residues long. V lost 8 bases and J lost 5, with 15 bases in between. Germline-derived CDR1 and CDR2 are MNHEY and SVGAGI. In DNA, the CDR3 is TGTGCCAGCTCACGGGGGATCCCGAATGAAAAACTGTTTTTT. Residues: CASSRGIPNEKLFF.

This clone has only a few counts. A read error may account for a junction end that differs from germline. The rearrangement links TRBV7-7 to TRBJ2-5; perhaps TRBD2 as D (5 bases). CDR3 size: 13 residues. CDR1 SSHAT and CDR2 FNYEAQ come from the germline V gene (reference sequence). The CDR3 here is CASSWRGHETQYF. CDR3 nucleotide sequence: TGTGCTAGCAGCTGGAGAGGGCACGAGACCCAGTACTTC. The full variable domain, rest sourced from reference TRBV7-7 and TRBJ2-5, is GAGVSQSPRYKVTKRGQDVTLRCDPISSHATLYWYQQALGQGPEFLTYFNYEAQPDKSGLPSDRFSAERPEGSISTLTIQRTEQRDSAMYRCASSWRGHETQYFGPGTRLLVL.

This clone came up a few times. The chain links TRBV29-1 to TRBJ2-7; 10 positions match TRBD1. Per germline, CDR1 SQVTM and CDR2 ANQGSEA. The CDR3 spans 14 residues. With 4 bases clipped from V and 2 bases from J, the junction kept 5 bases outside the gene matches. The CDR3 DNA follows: TGCAGCGTTGTGGACAGGGGGGGTACCTACGAGCAGTACTTC. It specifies CSVVDRGGTYEQYF.

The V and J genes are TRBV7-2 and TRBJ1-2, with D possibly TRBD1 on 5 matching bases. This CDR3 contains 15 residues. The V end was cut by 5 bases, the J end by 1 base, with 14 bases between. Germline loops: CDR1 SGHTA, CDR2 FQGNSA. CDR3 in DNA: TGTGCCAGCAGCGAGACCGGGACTGATAACTATGGCTACACCTTC. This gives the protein CASSETGTDNYGYTF.

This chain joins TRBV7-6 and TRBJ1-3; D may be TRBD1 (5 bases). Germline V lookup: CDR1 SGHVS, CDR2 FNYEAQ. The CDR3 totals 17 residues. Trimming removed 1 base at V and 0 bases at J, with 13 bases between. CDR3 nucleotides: TGTGCCAGCAGCTTAGAGGGGTCGCACAGCTCTGGAAACACCATATATTTT. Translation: CASSLEGSHSSGNTIYF.

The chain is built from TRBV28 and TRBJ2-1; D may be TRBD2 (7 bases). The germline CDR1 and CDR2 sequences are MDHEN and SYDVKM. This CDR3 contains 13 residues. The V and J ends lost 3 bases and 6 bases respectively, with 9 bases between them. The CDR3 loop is CASSLGGRNEQFF. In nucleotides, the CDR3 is TGTGCCAGCAGTTTGGGGGGGCGCAATGAGCAGTTCTTC. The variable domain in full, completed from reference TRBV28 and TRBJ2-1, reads DVKVTQSSRYLVKRTGEKVFLECVQDMDHENMFWYRQDPGLGLRLIYFSYDVKMKEKGDIPEGYSVSREKKERFSLILESASTNQTSMYLCASSLGGRNEQFFGPGTRLTVL.

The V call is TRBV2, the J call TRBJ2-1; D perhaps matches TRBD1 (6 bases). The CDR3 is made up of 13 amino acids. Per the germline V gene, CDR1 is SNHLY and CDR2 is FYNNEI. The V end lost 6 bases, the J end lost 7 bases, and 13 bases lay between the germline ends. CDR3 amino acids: CASSFNRENEQFF. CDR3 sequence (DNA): TGTGCCAGCAGCTTTAACAGGGAAAATGAGCAGTTCTTC.

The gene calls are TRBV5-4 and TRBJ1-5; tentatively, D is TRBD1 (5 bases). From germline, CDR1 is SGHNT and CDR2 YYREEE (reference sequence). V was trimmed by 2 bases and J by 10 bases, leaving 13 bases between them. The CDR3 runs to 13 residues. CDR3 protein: CASSFGAGRPQHF. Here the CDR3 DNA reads TGTGCCAGCAGCTTTGGTGCAGGGCGTCCCCAGCATTTT. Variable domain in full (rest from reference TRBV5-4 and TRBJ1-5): ETGVTQSPTHLIKTRGQQVTLRCSSQSGHNTVSWYQQALGQGPQFIFQYYREEENGRGNFPPRFSGLQFPNYSSELNVNALELDDSALYLCASSFGAGRPQHFGDGTRLSIL.

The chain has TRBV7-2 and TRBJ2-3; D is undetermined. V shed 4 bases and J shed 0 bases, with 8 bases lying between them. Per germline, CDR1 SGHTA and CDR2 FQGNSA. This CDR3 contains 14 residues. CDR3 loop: CASSSDFSTDTQYF. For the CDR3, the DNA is TGTGCCAGCAGCTCCGACTTTAGCACAGATACGCAGTATTTT.

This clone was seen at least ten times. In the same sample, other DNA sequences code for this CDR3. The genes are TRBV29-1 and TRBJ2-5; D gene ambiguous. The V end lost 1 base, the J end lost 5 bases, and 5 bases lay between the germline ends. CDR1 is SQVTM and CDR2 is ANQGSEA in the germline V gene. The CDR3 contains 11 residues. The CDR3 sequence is CSVEGAETQYF. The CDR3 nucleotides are TGCAGCGTTGAAGGGGCGGAGACCCAGTACTTC.

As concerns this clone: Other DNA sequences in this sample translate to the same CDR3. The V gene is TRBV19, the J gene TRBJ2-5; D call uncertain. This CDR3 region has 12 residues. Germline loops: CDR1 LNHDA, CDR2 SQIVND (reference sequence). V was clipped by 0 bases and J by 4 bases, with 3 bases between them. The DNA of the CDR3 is TGTGCCAGTAGTATAGATCGAGAGACCCAGTACTTC. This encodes CASSIDRETQYF.

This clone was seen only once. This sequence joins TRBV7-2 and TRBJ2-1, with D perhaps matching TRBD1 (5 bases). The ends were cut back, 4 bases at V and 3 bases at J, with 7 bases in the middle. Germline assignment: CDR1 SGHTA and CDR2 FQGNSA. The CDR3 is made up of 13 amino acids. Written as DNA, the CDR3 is TGTGCCAGCAGCTCCCAGGGCTACAATGAGCAGTTCTTC. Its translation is CASSSQGYNEQFF.

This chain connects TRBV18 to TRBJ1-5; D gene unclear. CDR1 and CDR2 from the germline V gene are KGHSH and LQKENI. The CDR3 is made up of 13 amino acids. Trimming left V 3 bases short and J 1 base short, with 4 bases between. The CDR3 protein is CASSPLSNQPQHF. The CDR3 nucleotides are TGTGCCAGCTCACCCCTCAGCAATCAGCCCCAGCATTTT.

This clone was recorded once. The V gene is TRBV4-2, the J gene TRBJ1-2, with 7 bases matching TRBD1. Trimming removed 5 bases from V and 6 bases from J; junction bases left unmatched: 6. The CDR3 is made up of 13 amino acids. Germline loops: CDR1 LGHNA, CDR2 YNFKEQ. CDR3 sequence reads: CASSVDRDHGYTF. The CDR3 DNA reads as TGTGCCAGCAGCGTAGACAGGGACCATGGCTACACCTTC.

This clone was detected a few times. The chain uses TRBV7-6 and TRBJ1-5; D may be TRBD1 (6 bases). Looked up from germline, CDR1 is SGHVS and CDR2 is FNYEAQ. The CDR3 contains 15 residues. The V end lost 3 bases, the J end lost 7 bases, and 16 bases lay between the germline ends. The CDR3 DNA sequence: TGTGCCAGCAGCTTCGGGGTGGGGGCAGGGCAGCCCCAGCATTTT. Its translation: CASSFGVGAGQPQHF.

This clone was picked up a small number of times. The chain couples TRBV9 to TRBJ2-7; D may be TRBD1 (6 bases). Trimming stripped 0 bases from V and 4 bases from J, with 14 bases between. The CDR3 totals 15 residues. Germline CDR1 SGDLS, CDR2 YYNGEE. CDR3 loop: CASSVDFGQGYEQYF. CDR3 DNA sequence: TGTGCCAGCAGCGTAGATTTTGGGCAGGGGTACGAGCAGTACTTC.

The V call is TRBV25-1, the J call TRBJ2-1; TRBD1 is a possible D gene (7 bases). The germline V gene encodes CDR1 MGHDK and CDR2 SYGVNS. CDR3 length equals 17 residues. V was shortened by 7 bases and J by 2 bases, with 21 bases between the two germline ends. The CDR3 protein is CASIDRRGREAYNEQFF. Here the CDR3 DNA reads TGTGCCAGCATTGATCGGAGGGGGCGGGAAGCCTACAATGAGCAGTTCTTC.

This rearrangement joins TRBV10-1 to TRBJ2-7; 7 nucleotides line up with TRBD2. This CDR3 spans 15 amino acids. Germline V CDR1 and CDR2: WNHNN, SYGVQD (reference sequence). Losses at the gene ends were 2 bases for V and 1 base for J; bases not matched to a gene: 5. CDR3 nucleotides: TGCGCCAGCAGTGAGCACAGCGGGGAATCCTACGAGCAGTACTTC. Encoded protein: CASSEHSGESYEQYF.